Detailed here is one T cell receptor (beta chain). Its antigen is as yet unknown. The record originates from a study of cytomegalovirus exposure and HLA in healthy donors. Germline-derived CDR1 and CDR2 are LNHDA and SQIVND (reference sequence). The CDR3 has 13 residues. Trimming left V 5 bases short and J 3 bases short, with 11 bases between. Study conclusions and caveats: The classifier was said to identify cytomegalovirus status with high specificity and sensitivity. The productive fraction for most TCR beta V segments was about 87% or about 30% in an earlier analysis. Listed as cytomegalovirus-associated were about 160 TCR beta chains.

PCR amplification relied on 60 Vbeta primers (plus 13 Jbeta primers). Only in-frame clones appear in the TCRdb table, and some are missing; sequencing was by immunoSEQ multiplex PCR. The repertoire includes approximately 200,000 clones, just under 75% of them detected once, and around 3.2% sits in the top ten. Specimen: PBMCs. The receptor's source is a young woman in good health and CMV-seropositive. This sequence joins TRBV19 and TRBJ2-7; TRBD1 might be the D (6 bases). CDR3 loop: CASSPTGFYEQYF. The CDR3 DNA sequence: TGTGCCAGTAGTCCGACAGGTTTCTACGAGCAGTACTTC.